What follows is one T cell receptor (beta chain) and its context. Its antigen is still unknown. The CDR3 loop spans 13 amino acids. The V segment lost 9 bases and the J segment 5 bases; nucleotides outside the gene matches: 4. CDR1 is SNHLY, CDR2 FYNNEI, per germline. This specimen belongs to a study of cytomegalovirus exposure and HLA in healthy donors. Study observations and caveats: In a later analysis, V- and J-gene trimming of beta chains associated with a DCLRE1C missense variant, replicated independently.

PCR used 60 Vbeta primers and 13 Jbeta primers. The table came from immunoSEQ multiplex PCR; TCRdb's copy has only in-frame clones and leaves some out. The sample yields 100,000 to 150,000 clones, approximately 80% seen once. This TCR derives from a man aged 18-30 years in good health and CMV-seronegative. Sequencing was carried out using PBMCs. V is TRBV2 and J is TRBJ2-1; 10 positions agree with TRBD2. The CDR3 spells CASLAGANNEQFF. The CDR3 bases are TGTGCCAGTCTAGCGGGGGCCAACAATGAGCAGTTCTTC.